This T cell receptor beta chain stems from a study of blood T cell repertoires in COVID-19. Study details: T cells, B-cell-depleted T cells, or PBMCs provided the cDNA or gDNA that served as material.

The CDR3 is 14 amino acids. Germline V CDR1 and CDR2: PRHDT, FYEKMQ (reference sequence). The ends lost 1 base at V and 3 bases at J; junction bases unmatched: 1. This table comes from immunoSEQ multiplex PCR, and its TCRdb copy is limited to in-frame clones, with some not included. This sample has 150,000 to 200,000 clones, with roughly 91% found just once. This clone has just a few counts. This TCR was recovered from a human donor in a cohort sampled during active COVID-19. Material: peripheral blood. The V call is TRBV13, the J call TRBJ2-3; 7 positions match TRBD1. DNA for the CDR3: TGTGCCAGCAGCTTAGAGGGGGCAACAGATACGCAGTATTTT. It encodes CASSLEGATDTQYF.